What follows are 22 T cell receptor beta chains derived from one specimen sequenced in a study of blood T cell repertoires in COVID-19. The method was immunoSEQ multiplex PCR; TCRdb's version includes in-frame clones alone and lacks a portion of them. The sample lists about 160,000 clones; 81% were seen once. Sequencing was carried out using peripheral blood. Receptors were obtained from a man in his 60s with active or convalescent COVID-19.

The chain has TRBV6-4 and TRBJ2-3; 8 bases agree with TRBD2. V was pared by 4 bases and J by 2 bases, with 2 bases of the junction left unmatched. This CDR3 spans 14 amino acids. CDR1 and CDR2 (germline): MRHNA, SNTAGT. The chain's CDR3 is CASSAGGATDTQYF. Here the CDR3 DNA reads TGTGCCAGCAGTGCCGGGGGGGCCACAGATACGCAGTATTTT.

V and J are TRBV27 and TRBJ2-3; 8 nucleotides agree with TRBD1. CDR1 and CDR2 (germline): MNHEY, SMNVEV (reference sequence). The CDR3 has 18 residues. V lost 3 bases to trimming and J lost 5 bases; unmatched junction nucleotides: 16. CDR3 in amino acids: CASSLFGKSQGARDTQYF. DNA for the CDR3: TGTGCCAGCAGTTTGTTCGGCAAGTCGCAGGGGGCGAGAGATACGCAGTATTTT.

This sequence joins TRBV18 and TRBJ1-3, with 9 bases matching TRBD1. J was trimmed by 7 bases and V by 3 bases; bases with no gene match: 4. Germline values: CDR1 KGHSH, CDR2 LQKENI. The CDR3 has 14 amino acids. Here the CDR3 reads CASSPDRGMNTIYF. CDR3 nucleotides: TGTGCCAGCTCACCTGACAGGGGGATGAACACCATATATTTT. Using reference TRBV18 and TRBJ1-3 for the parts outside the CDR3, the full variable domain is NAGVMQNPRHLVRRRGQEARLRCSPMKGHSHVYWYRQLPEEGLKFMVYLQKENIIDESGMPKERFSAEFPKEGPSILRIQQVVRGDSAAYFCASSPDRGMNTIYFGEGSWLTVV.

The chain has TRBV10-3 and TRBJ2-7, with 8 bases lining up with TRBD1. This CDR3 comprises 14 residues. Germline V gene data show CDR1 as ENHRY and CDR2 as SYGVKD. With 2 bases clipped from V and 9 bases from J, the junction kept 9 bases outside the gene matches. CDR3: CAISEGGQGLAQYF. The CDR3 nucleotides read TGTGCCATCAGTGAGGGCGGACAGGGCCTCGCGCAGTACTTC.

The chain combines TRBV19 with TRBJ1-1, with D maybe TRBD1 (5 bases). The germline CDR1 and CDR2 sequences are LNHDA and SQIVND (reference sequence). The CDR3 contains 13 residues. Trimming took 4 bases from V and 2 from J, leaving 8 bases between them. The CDR3 nucleotides are TGTGCCAGTAGTACAAGGGGAAACACTGAAGCTTTCTTT. Its translation is CASSTRGNTEAFF.

This clone appeared a single time. The chain recombines TRBV14 with TRBJ2-5, with 12 bases aligning to TRBD2. Losses at the gene ends were 3 bases for V and 5 bases for J; bases not matched to a gene: 7. This CDR3 has 16 residues. Germline V gene lookup returns CDR1 SGHDN and CDR2 FVKESK. The DNA for the CDR3 is TGTGCCAGCAGCCACCGACTAGCGGGAGACGGTGAGACCCAGTACTTC. Protein product: CASSHRLAGDGETQYF. Full variable domain (remainder filled in from reference TRBV14 and TRBJ2-5): EAGVTQFPSHSVIEKGQTVTLRCDPISGHDNLYWYRRVMGKEIKFLLHFVKESKQDESGMPNNRFLAERTGGTYSTLKVQPAELEDSGVYFCASSHRLAGDGETQYFGPGTRLLVL.

This clone was observed once. Other DNA sequences of this sample code for an identical CDR3. This chain connects TRBV9 to TRBJ2-7; TRBD1 matches at 8 bases. The J segment lost 2 bases and the V segment lost 3 bases, leaving 4 bases of the junction unmatched. Germline V CDR1 and CDR2: SGDLS, YYNGEE. The CDR3 runs 14 residues. CDR3 residues: CASSAGQGTYEQYF. For the CDR3, the DNA is TGTGCCAGCAGCGCTGGACAGGGCACCTACGAGCAGTACTTC.

The table lists this clone with a few counts. The V call is TRBV7-2, the J call TRBJ2-2; D perhaps matches TRBD2 (6 bases). Germline lookup yields CDR1 SGHTA and CDR2 FQGNSA. Deletions cut 5 bases from V and 3 bases from J, with 13 bases between. The CDR3 has 15 residues. CDR3 loop: CASSHGSLDTGELFF. CDR3 bases: TGTGCCAGCAGCCACGGGAGCCTTGACACCGGGGAGCTGTTTTTT.

The V gene is TRBV5-4, the J gene TRBJ2-1; 7 nucleotides match TRBD2. This CDR3 is 16 amino acids long. V shed 0 bases and J 4 bases; nucleotides not matched to a gene: 7. The germline CDR1 and CDR2 sequences are SGHNT and YYREEE (reference sequence). CDR3 in amino acids: CASSLGGLADYNEQFF. The CDR3 bases are TGTGCCAGCAGCTTGGGGGGCCTAGCGGATTACAATGAGCAGTTCTTC.

The chain uses TRBV15 and TRBJ2-1; no clear D gene. In germline, CDR1 is LNHNV, CDR2 YYDKDF (reference sequence). The CDR3 length is 11 residues. Between the trimmed V and J ends, which lost 3 bases and 9 bases, there was a span of 6 bases. The CDR3 here is CATSSSVEQFF. The CDR3 DNA follows: TGTGCCACCAGCAGTTCCGTTGAGCAGTTCTTC.

This clone came up once. The rearrangement links TRBV11-2 to TRBJ1-3, with a tentative D call TRBD1 (5 bases). V lost 3 bases, J lost 3 bases, and 9 bases lay in between. The CDR3 length is 14 residues. CDR1 is SGHAT and CDR2 is FQNNGV in the germline V gene. The CDR3 region is CASSLTDDGNTIYF. CDR3 bases: TGTGCCAGCAGCTTGACAGACGATGGAAACACCATATATTTT.

The chain recombines TRBV11-2 with TRBJ2-2; D unresolved. CDR3 length: 15 residues. Trimming cost V 0 bases and J 4 bases, with 9 bases left between them. Per the germline V gene, CDR1 is SGHAT and CDR2 is FQNNGV. In nucleotides, the CDR3 is TGTGCCAGCAGCTTAGACAGCCGCGGCACCGGGGAGCTGTTTTTT. Amino acid sequence: CASSLDSRGTGELFF.

The chain uses TRBV10-3 and TRBJ2-1; TRBD2 matches at 10 bases. V gave up 3 bases and J gave up 5 bases; unmatched junction bases: 13. Germline lookup yields CDR1 ENHRY and CDR2 SYGVKD. The CDR3 has 18 amino acids. The CDR3 DNA is TGTGCCATCAGTGATCGGACTAGCGGCTTTGGGTCACACAATGAGCAGTTCTTC. This encodes CAISDRTSGFGSHNEQFF.

V usage is TRBV5-8 and J usage is TRBJ2-1, with D possibly being TRBD2 (5 bases). V was clipped by 0 bases and J by 7 bases, with 5 bases between them. The germline V gene encodes CDR1 SGHTS and CDR2 YDEGEE. The CDR3 runs to 12 residues. DNA for the CDR3: TGTGCCAGCAGCTTGGGCGGGAATGAGCAGTTCTTC. This gives the protein CASSLGGNEQFF. Full variable domain (missing parts from reference TRBV5-8 and TRBJ2-1): EAGVTQSPTHLIKTRGQQATLRCSPISGHTSVYWYQQALGLGLQFLLWYDEGEERNRGNFPPRFSGRQFPNYSSELNVNALELEDSALYLCASSLGGNEQFFGPGTRLTVL.

This clone was recorded once. The rearrangement links TRBV7-3 to TRBJ1-1; D perhaps matches TRBD1 (6 bases). Germline CDR1 and CDR2: SGHTA and FQGTGA. The V end lost 5 bases, the J end lost 6 bases, and 13 bases lay between the germline ends. This CDR3 spans 13 amino acids. The CDR3 DNA reads as TGTGCCAGCAGCGTCGACAGGAGCTCTGAAGCTTTCTTT. Translated: CASSVDRSSEAFF.

The chain couples TRBV11-2 to TRBJ2-4, with TRBD2 identical over 13 bases. This CDR3 contains 19 residues. V dropped 2 bases and J dropped 2; count of bases not matched to a gene: 9. The germline CDR1 and CDR2 sequences are SGHAT and FQNNGV. Here the CDR3 DNA reads TGTGCCAGCAGCTTAAACGGACTAGCGGGAGAGGGGACCAAAAACATTCAGTACTTC. Protein product: CASSLNGLAGEGTKNIQYF.

V gene TRBV5-6 combines with J gene TRBJ2-2; TRBD2 might be the D (6 bases). Trimming took 4 bases from V and 5 from J, leaving 9 bases between them. CDR3 length: 13 residues. Germline V lookup: CDR1 SGHDT, CDR2 YYEEEE. The CDR3 nucleotides are TGTGCCAGCAGCCCGACTAGAACCGGGGAGCTGTTTTTT. Protein product: CASSPTRTGELFF.

V is TRBV6-5 and J is TRBJ2-7; the match to TRBD1 covers 7 bases. This CDR3 is built from 15 residues. Germline V CDR1 and CDR2: MNHEY, SVGAGI. V was clipped by 0 bases and J by 6 bases; unmatched bases: 8. The CDR3 spells CASSYSRSAGGEQYF. The DNA of the CDR3 is TGTGCCAGCAGTTACTCGAGATCGGCAGGGGGCGAGCAGTACTTC.

The chain carries TRBV12-3 or TRBV12-4 and TRBJ1-6; TRBD1 matches at 7 bases. There are 13 residues in the CDR3. With V trimmed by 6 bases and J by 8 bases, 4 bases remained unmatched. CDR3 protein: CASRRGLDSPLHF. In DNA form, the CDR3 reads TGTGCCAGCAGGAGGGGGCTGGATTCACCCCTCCACTTT.

This chain joins TRBV3-1 (or the pseudogene TRBV3-2) and TRBJ1-5, with a weak D call TRBD1 (5 bases). With 2 bases removed from V and 0 bases from J, the gap between germline ends came to 8 bases. Germline-derived CDR1 and CDR2 are LGHDT and YNNKEL (reference sequence). The CDR3 totals 15 residues. The CDR3 spells CASSQQGYSNQPQHF. The DNA of the CDR3 is TGTGCCAGCAGCCAACAGGGTTATAGCAATCAGCCCCAGCATTTT.

This clone showed up just once. The rearrangement joins TRBV28 to TRBJ1-4; D may be TRBD1 (5 bases). The ends were cut back, 2 bases at V and 6 bases at J, with 10 bases in the middle. From germline, CDR1 is MDHEN and CDR2 SYDVKM. The CDR3 runs to 14 residues. CDR3 loop: CASSLQAGYEKLFF. The CDR3 coding sequence is TGTGCCAGCAGTTTACAAGCAGGGTATGAAAAACTGTTTTTT.

DNA of the CDR3: TGTGCCAGCAGCGTAGTGGTTGGGACAGGGGTCGGCTACACCTTC. The encoded protein is CASSVVVGTGVGYTF. The rearrangement uses TRBV9 and TRBJ1-2; 10 bases map to TRBD1. The CDR3 sequence is 15 residues long. The ends lost 0 bases at V and 8 bases at J; junction bases unmatched: 7. Germline CDR1 reads SGDLS; CDR2 reads YYNGEE.